This T cell receptor beta chain appears in the sequencing data of a study of cytomegalovirus exposure and HLA in healthy donors. The primer mix had 60 Vbeta and 13 Jbeta primers. The data were produced by immunoSEQ multiplex PCR, yet TCRdb's version contains in-frame clones alone and is incomplete. Altogether about 190,000 clones are present, roughly 81% being singletons, with the ten largest covering 2.5% to 3.5%. This CDR3 contains 15 residues. J was trimmed by 4 bases and V by 8 bases; bases with no gene match: 8. CDR1 and CDR2 from the germline V gene are SEHNR and FQNEAQ (reference sequence). Sequenced sample: PBMCs. The chain links TRBV7-9 to TRBJ2-1; the match to TRBD2 covers 10 bases. The clonotype comes from a woman aged 25 to 39 in good health and CMV-seropositive. The CDR3 spells CASRLLAGVYNEQFF. CDR3 DNA sequence: TGTGCCAGCCGACTTCTAGCGGGGGTATACAATGAGCAGTTCTTC.